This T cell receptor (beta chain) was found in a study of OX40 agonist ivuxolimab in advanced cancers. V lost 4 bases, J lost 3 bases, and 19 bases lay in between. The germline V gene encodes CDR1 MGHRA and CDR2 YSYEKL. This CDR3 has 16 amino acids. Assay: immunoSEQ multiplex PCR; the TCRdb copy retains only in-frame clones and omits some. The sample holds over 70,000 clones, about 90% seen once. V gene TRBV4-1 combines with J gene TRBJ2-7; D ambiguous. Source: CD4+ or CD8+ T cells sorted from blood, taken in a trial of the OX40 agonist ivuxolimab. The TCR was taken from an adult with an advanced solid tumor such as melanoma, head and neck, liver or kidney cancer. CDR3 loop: CASSPSSATTYYEQYF. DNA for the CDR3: TGCGCCAGCAGCCCGAGTTCTGCTACAACATACTACGAGCAGTACTTC.